The 2 T cell receptor beta chains below come from one sample, sequenced in a study of Graves' ophthalmopathy and Graves' hyperthyroidism. Amplified material comprised TCR beta CDR3 regions derived from RNA transcripts. HTBI primers primed a first-round RT-PCR, and a second-round multiplex PCR followed. TCRdb re-called the multiplex PCR reads with MiXCR, one entry per CDR3 protein. This sample has over 650,000 distinct CDR3 sequences; under 50% occur once, and the top ten carry roughly 3.5%. Sequencing was carried out using peripheral blood. These receptors were obtained from an adult man with Graves' ophthalmopathy.

This clonotype has just a few counts. The CDR3 DNA reads as TGTGCCAGCAGCCCCAGGGCAGGGGGCCGGAGGGAGGCCCTCCACTTT. Protein sequence: CASSPRAGGRREALHF. The chain links TRBV6-2 or TRBV6-3 to TRBJ1-6; 8 bases agree with TRBD1. The CDR3 contains 16 residues. After removal of 6 bases from V and 14 bases from J, the junction contained 18 bases not matched to a gene. The germline CDR1 and CDR2 sequences are MNHEY and SVGEGT.

This clonotype showed up many times. The genes are TRBV7-2 and TRBJ2-7; 8 positions match TRBD2. V lost 5 bases and J lost 5; bases outside the gene matches: 8. The germline V gene has CDR1 SGHTA and CDR2 FQGNSA. The CDR3 sequence is 14 residues long. For the CDR3, the DNA is TGTGCCAGCAGCCCGCGACTAGCGAGTAACGAGCAGTACTTC. Its protein is CASSPRLASNEQYF.